This passage covers 18 T cell receptor beta chains from one sample sequenced in a study of spatial heterogeneity in lung cancer (dated by TCRdb to about 2019). Receptors were amplified or captured by 5' RACE. The sample was run on a NextSeq 500. TCRdb trimmed the raw reads at Q25, called clones with MiXCR and kept productive beta chains. CDR3 protein duplicates are merged, each entry listing the most common genes and DNA. This sample is represented by under 75,000 distinct CDR3 sequences; roughly 13% of them were singletons. The top ten constitute roughly 6.9% of the sample. The sample's time point, from its label and the paper: sample taken at primary tumor resection. Whole RNA extracted from tumor and nontumor lung tissue, or from cryopreserved PBMC samples, was used for TCR sequencing without cell sorting. Sequenced material: PBMCs, taken at surgery. These TCRs come from a male donor with early-stage non-small cell lung cancer.

This chain uses TRBV7-2 with TRBJ2-1, with TRBD2 matching over 14 bases. The germline gives CDR1 SGHTA, CDR2 FQGNSA. The CDR3 sequence is 16 residues long. The V segment lost 5 bases and the J segment 6 bases; nucleotides outside the gene matches: 6. Here the CDR3 reads CASSPGLAGEGNEQFF. The CDR3 region has the DNA TGTGCCAGCAGCCCGGGACTAGCGGGAGAGGGCAATGAGCAGTTCTTC.

The chain couples TRBV9 to TRBJ2-3; 9 bases match TRBD2. There are 17 residues in the CDR3. V was pared by 3 bases and J by 1 base, with 9 bases of the junction left unmatched. The germline gives CDR1 SGDLS, CDR2 YYNGEE. CDR3: CASSGGRAQHGTDTQYF. DNA for the CDR3: TGTGCCAGCAGCGGCGGGAGGGCTCAACACGGCACAGATACGCAGTATTTT.

The table lists this clonotype with a few counts. The rearrangement uses TRBV5-1 and TRBJ2-3; D is unresolved. There are 15 residues in the CDR3. The V and J ends lost 1 base and 0 bases respectively, with 9 bases between them. Germline V gene data show CDR1 as SGHRS and CDR2 as YFSETQ. The CDR3 region has the DNA TGCGCCAGCAGCTTGTATCCAGGCAGCACAGATACGCAGTATTTT. It yields the protein CASSLYPGSTDTQYF.

This chain links TRBV20-1 with TRBJ2-7, with 12 bases lining up with TRBD1. The V and J ends lost 2 bases and 5 bases, in that order; junction bases with no gene match: 10. Germline loops: CDR1 DFQATT, CDR2 SNEGSKA (reference sequence). The CDR3 spans 16 residues. CDR3: CSARSPGQGAGDEQYF. The CDR3 DNA is TGCAGTGCTAGATCCCCGGGACAGGGGGCAGGAGACGAGCAGTACTTC.

This clonotype was seen only a few times. The chain combines TRBV12-3 or TRBV12-4 with TRBJ2-7; 8 nucleotides agree with TRBD2. The junction had 14 bases not matched to a gene; V was cut back by 0 bases and J by 7 bases. The CDR3 covers 17 residues. This CDR3 is CASSLARSLAENWEQYF. CDR3 sequence (DNA): TGTGCCAGCAGTTTAGCGCGGTCACTAGCGGAGAATTGGGAGCAGTACTTC.

Regarding this clonotype: At one of its ends the junction is not consistent with the germline gene, which may arise from a read error. The V call is TRBV19, the J call TRBJ2-5; D call uncertain. The CDR3 contains 15 residues. Germline V lookup: CDR1 LNHDA, CDR2 SQIVND (reference sequence). The DNA of the CDR3 is TGTGCCAGTAGCATAGGAGCGTGGCTACAAGAGACCCAGTACTTC. The encoded protein is CASSIGAWLQETQYF. The whole variable domain, remainder taken from reference TRBV19 and TRBJ2-5, is DGGITQSPKYLFRKEGQNVTLSCEQNLNHDAMYWYRQDPGQGLRLIYYSQIVNDFQKGDIAEGYSVSREKKESFPLTVTSAQKNPTAFYLCASSIGAWLQETQYFGPGTRLLVL.

There are many counts of this clonotype. V is TRBV5-1 and J is TRBJ2-3; D is tentatively TRBD1 or TRBD2 (7 bases each). V gave up 4 bases and J gave up 1 base, with 16 bases separating them. This CDR3 comprises 16 residues. From germline, CDR1 is SGHRS and CDR2 YFSETQ. For the CDR3, the DNA is TGCGCCAGCAGCAGACTAGCTGACAGGGGCACAGATACGCAGTATTTT. It translates to CASSRLADRGTDTQYF. The variable domain in full, with the rest retrieved from reference TRBV5-1 and TRBJ2-3, is KAGVTQTPRYLIKTRGQQVTLSCSPISGHRSVSWYQQTPGQGLQFLFEYFSETQRNKGNFPGRFSGRQFSNSRSEMNVSTLELGDSALYLCASSRLADRGTDTQYFGPGTRLTVL.

The chain couples TRBV5-1 to TRBJ1-1; a possible D gene is TRBD1 (5 bases). This CDR3 region has 13 residues. Trimming shortened V by 0 bases and J by 5 bases, and 8 bases separated the two germline ends. Germline V gene sequence: CDR1 SGHRS, CDR2 YFSETQ. This chain's CDR3 is CASSLAGKTEAFF. DNA for the CDR3: TGCGCCAGCAGCTTGGCAGGGAAGACTGAAGCTTTCTTT. The full variable domain, its missing parts supplied by reference TRBV5-1 and TRBJ1-1, is KAGVTQTPRYLIKTRGQQVTLSCSPISGHRSVSWYQQTPGQGLQFLFEYFSETQRNKGNFPGRFSGRQFSNSRSEMNVSTLELGDSALYLCASSLAGKTEAFFGQGTRLTVV.

This clonotype came up a few times. The rearrangement links TRBV20-1 to TRBJ2-3; TRBD2 agrees at 7 bases. The CDR3 is made up of 15 amino acids. Trimming took 4 bases from V and 0 from J; bases not matched to a gene: 7. CDR1 and CDR2 (germline): DFQATT, SNEGSKA (reference sequence). The CDR3 reads CSATLAVLSTDTQYF. In DNA form, the CDR3 reads TGCAGTGCTACTCTAGCGGTATTGAGCACAGATACGCAGTATTTT.

To note about this clonotype: Its ends do not fully match the called genes, so a read error is possible. The chain recombines TRBV7-2 with TRBJ2-5; TRBD1 or TRBD2 may be the D gene (6 bases each). CDR3 length: 13 residues. Per the germline V gene, CDR1 is SGHTA and CDR2 is FQGNSA. The CDR3 region has the DNA TGTGCCAGCACCTTAGGGGGGCCGGAGACCCAGTACTTC. Translating gives CASTLGGPETQYF.

This clonotype was seen ten or more times. This sequence joins TRBV20-1 and TRBJ2-1, with 8 positions matching TRBD1. J gave up 2 bases and V 2 bases, and 20 bases lay outside the gene matches. The length of the CDR3 is 20 residues. Germline V gene data show CDR1 as DFQATT and CDR2 as SNEGSKA (reference sequence). This CDR3 reads CSARNRGTGGTMIPYNEQFF. The CDR3 DNA reads as TGCAGTGCTAGAAACCGGGGAACAGGGGGTACCATGATCCCCTACAATGAGCAGTTCTTC.

The chain employs TRBV11-2 and TRBJ2-7; D possibly corresponds to TRBD2 (5 bases). Germline V gene data show CDR1 as SGHAT and CDR2 as FQNNGV. Trimming pared 4 bases from V and 2 bases from J, leaving 9 bases between. The CDR3 has 13 residues. The CDR3 loop reads CASSSGLAYEQYF. CDR3 nucleotides: TGTGCCAGCAGCTCTGGACTCGCCTACGAGCAGTACTTC.

This clonotype was counted at least ten times. This chain uses TRBV12-3 or TRBV12-4 with TRBJ1-5; D may be TRBD1 (5 bases). This CDR3 region has 20 residues. V shed 2 bases and J shed 5 bases, with 28 bases lying between them. This CDR3 is CASSLYYGGVSGTGHQPQHF. In DNA form, the CDR3 reads TGTGCCAGCAGTTTATATTACGGGGGAGTGTCAGGGACCGGGCATCAGCCCCAGCATTTT.

This clonotype was observed at least ten times. This rearrangement joins TRBV4-1 to TRBJ2-5, with a tentative D call TRBD1 (6 bases). CDR1 is MGHRA and CDR2 is YSYEKL in the germline V gene. CDR3 size: 14 residues. The V end was cut by 1 base, the J end by 4 bases, with 10 bases between. In DNA form, the CDR3 reads TGCGCCAGCAGCCAAGTAGGGGGTGTAGAGACCCAGTACTTC. As protein: CASSQVGGVETQYF.

This clonotype was seen many times. The chain combines TRBV30 with TRBJ2-3; 11 positions agree with TRBD2. V lost 0 bases to trimming and J lost 4 bases; unmatched junction nucleotides: 9. The length of the CDR3 is 17 residues. Germline values: CDR1 GTSNPN, CDR2 SVGIG (reference sequence). The CDR3 spells CAWSVLRTSGLADTQYF. For the CDR3, the DNA is TGTGCCTGGAGTGTACTTAGGACTAGCGGGTTGGCAGATACGCAGTATTTT.

This clonotype has a count of ten or more. The V and J genes are TRBV6-6 and TRBJ1-1; D is possibly TRBD1 (5 bases). Germline V gene data show CDR1 as MNHNY and CDR2 as SVGAGI (reference sequence). The CDR3 extends over 12 amino acids. Trimming cost V 7 bases and J 8 bases, with 14 bases left between them. The CDR3 coding sequence is TGTGCCAGCAATCCCGGGGGTACCGAAGCTTTCTTT. Protein sequence: CASNPGGTEAFF.

This clonotype was counted between two and nine times. This chain links TRBV10-3 with TRBJ2-1, with 8 bases identical to TRBD2. Germline CDR1 and CDR2: ENHRY and SYGVKD. This CDR3 comprises 14 residues. V shed 6 bases, J shed 8 bases, and the junction held 9 bases outside the gene matches. The chain's CDR3 is CAIRPRTSRDEQFF. The CDR3 nucleotides read TGTGCCATCAGACCCCGGACTAGCCGGGATGAGCAGTTCTTC.

The chain carries TRBV18 and TRBJ1-1, with unresolved D. The CDR3 spans 13 residues. V lost 8 bases, J lost 0 bases, and 10 bases lay in between. CDR1 and CDR2 from the germline V gene are KGHSH and LQKENI. As DNA, the CDR3 is TGTGCCAGCCGAGGTAACATGAACACTGAAGCTTTCTTT. Translated, it gives CASRGNMNTEAFF. Looking up the rest from reference TRBV18 and TRBJ1-1 gives the full variable domain: NAGVMQNPRHLVRRRGQEARLRCSPMKGHSHVYWYRQLPEEGLKFMVYLQKENIIDESGMPKERFSAEFPKEGPSILRIQQVVRGDSAAYFCASRGNMNTEAFFGQGTRLTVV.